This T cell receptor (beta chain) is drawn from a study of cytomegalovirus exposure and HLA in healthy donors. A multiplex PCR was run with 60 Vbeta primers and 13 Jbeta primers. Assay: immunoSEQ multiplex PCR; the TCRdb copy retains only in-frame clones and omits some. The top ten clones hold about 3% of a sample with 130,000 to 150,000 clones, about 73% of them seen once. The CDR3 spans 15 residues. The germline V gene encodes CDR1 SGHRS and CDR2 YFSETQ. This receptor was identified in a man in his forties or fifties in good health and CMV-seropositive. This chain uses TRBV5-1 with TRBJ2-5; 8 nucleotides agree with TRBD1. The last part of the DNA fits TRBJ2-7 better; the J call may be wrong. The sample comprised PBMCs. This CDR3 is CASSAQGAGYYEQYF. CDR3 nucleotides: TGCGCCAGCAGCGCGCAGGGGGCTGGCTACTACGAGCAGTACTTC.